These 12 T cell receptor beta chains came from one sample sequenced in a study of cytomegalovirus exposure and HLA in healthy donors. PCR employed 60 Vbeta and 13 Jbeta primers. Assay used: immunoSEQ multiplex PCR; TCRdb lists only in-frame clones, some missing. The profile shows about 160,000 clones, 75% to 85% of them singletons. The sequenced material came from PBMCs. The receptor source for this set is a woman in her forties or fifties in good health and CMV-seronegative.

The V call is TRBV5-1, the J call TRBJ2-1; possible D gene TRBD2, 6 bases. CDR1 is SGHRS, CDR2 YFSETQ, per germline. V was clipped by 1 base and J by 2 bases, with 10 bases between them. The CDR3 totals 15 residues. The CDR3 is CASSLSGGAYNEQFF. The CDR3 DNA is TGCGCCAGCAGCTTGAGTGGCGGGGCCTACAATGAGCAGTTCTTC.

The genes are TRBV7-2 and TRBJ1-2; 7 nucleotides match TRBD1. V shed 5 bases, J shed 5 bases, and the junction held 8 bases outside the gene matches. This CDR3 is 14 amino acids long. Germline CDR1 reads SGHTA; CDR2 reads FQGNSA. This chain's CDR3 is CASSRQGSRYGYTF. The CDR3 DNA is TGTGCCAGCAGCCGACAGGGCAGTCGATATGGCTACACCTTC.

The chain links TRBV19 to TRBJ1-4; 10 nucleotides match TRBD1. Trimming cost V 6 bases and J 8 bases; bases outside gene matches: 9. CDR3 size: 15 residues. Germline V gene data show CDR1 as LNHDA and CDR2 as SQIVND (reference sequence). CDR3 sequence: CASSEAGTGAEKLFF. The CDR3 DNA reads TGTGCCAGTAGCGAGGCGGGGACAGGGGCCGAAAAACTGTTTTTT.

The rearrangement links TRBV23-1 to TRBJ2-7; 7 bases align to TRBD1. TRBV23-1 is an open reading frame whose function is uncertain. The CDR3 is 17 residues long. Germline trimming cut 6 bases from V and 0 bases from J; bases unmatched to any gene: 14. The CDR3 region has the DNA TGCGCCAGCAGAACGGGTCCAGGGGGACCCTGCTCCTACGAGCAGTACTTC. This encodes CASRTGPGGPCSYEQYF.

V and J are TRBV9 and TRBJ1-2; unclear D gene. The germline gives CDR1 SGDLS, CDR2 YYNGEE. V lost 0 bases and J lost 6, with 9 bases in between. The CDR3 spans 13 residues. The CDR3 sequence is CASSVALEDGYTF. In nucleotides, the CDR3 is TGTGCCAGCAGCGTAGCCCTAGAGGATGGCTACACCTTC. Variable domain in full (rest from reference TRBV9 and TRBJ1-2): DSGVTQTPKHLITATGQRVTLRCSPRSGDLSVYWYQQSLDQGLQFLIQYYNGEERAKGNILERFSAQQFPDLHSELNLSSLELGDSALYFCASSVALEDGYTFGSGTRLTVV.

The CDR3 protein is CASSLAGGVYNEQFF. Here the CDR3 DNA reads TGTGCCAGCAGTTTAGCGGGAGGGGTCTACAATGAGCAGTTCTTC. The V call is TRBV28, the J call TRBJ2-1; 9 bases are a match to TRBD2. Germline V gives CDR1 MDHEN, CDR2 SYDVKM. Losses at the gene ends were 2 bases for V and 3 bases for J; bases not matched to a gene: 2. The CDR3 totals 15 residues.

The chain couples TRBV30 to TRBJ1-2; a weak D match, TRBD1 (6 bases). The V gene's germline CDR1 is GTSNPN and CDR2 SVGIG (reference sequence). Trimming cost V 0 bases and J 8 bases, with 13 bases left between them. The CDR3 runs to 13 residues. DNA for the CDR3: TGTGCCTGGAGTGTACGGGGGGGCGGGGGCTACACCTTC. This gives the protein CAWSVRGGGGYTF.

The genes are TRBV5-5 and TRBJ1-5; maybe TRBD1 (5 bases). CDR3 length: 14 residues. V was pared by 3 bases and J by 2 bases, with 9 bases between. CDR1 and CDR2 from the germline V gene are SGHKS and YYEKEE (reference sequence). CDR3 DNA: TGTGCCAGCAGCTCCGACAGTGGCAATCAGCCCCAGCATTTT. The encoded protein is CASSSDSGNQPQHF.

The CDR3 DNA sequence: TGTGCCAGCTCACTTAGAGAGAACACTGAAGCTTTCTTT. Its translation: CASSLRENTEAFF. J is TRBJ1-1 and V is TRBV18; no clear D gene. There are 13 residues in the CDR3. The V end was cut by 4 bases, the J end by 1 base, with 7 bases between. Germline loops: CDR1 KGHSH, CDR2 LQKENI.

CDR3: CASSFGPLEETQYF. The DNA for the CDR3 is TGCGCCAGCAGCTTCGGTCCTTTAGAAGAGACCCAGTACTTC. The V and J genes are TRBV5-1 and TRBJ2-5; no definite D call. The CDR3 spans 14 residues. The V gene lost 2 bases and the J gene lost 3 bases, with 11 bases spanning the gap. Germline V gives CDR1 SGHRS, CDR2 YFSETQ. The full variable domain, rest sourced from reference TRBV5-1 and TRBJ2-5, is KAGVTQTPRYLIKTRGQQVTLSCSPISGHRSVSWYQQTPGQGLQFLFEYFSETQRNKGNFPGRFSGRQFSNSRSEMNVSTLELGDSALYLCASSFGPLEETQYFGPGTRLLVL.

The chain recombines TRBV10-3 with TRBJ1-1; the match to TRBD1 covers 9 bases. There are 14 residues in the CDR3. V was pared by 7 bases and J by 4 bases, with 7 bases of the junction left unmatched. Germline CDR1 ENHRY, CDR2 SYGVKD. CDR3 nucleotide sequence: TGTGCCATCATGACAACGACAGGGGGCACTGAAGCTTTCTTT. Translated: CAIMTTTGGTEAFF.

The V call is TRBV6-6, the J call TRBJ2-3, with D possibly matching TRBD1 (6 bases). Trimming cost V 4 bases and J 2 bases, with 10 bases left between them. Germline values: CDR1 MNHNY, CDR2 SVGAGI (reference sequence). This CDR3 region has 14 residues. As DNA, the CDR3 is TGTGCCAGCAGTTTCTCAGGGGTCACAGATACGCAGTATTTT. Its protein product is CASSFSGVTDTQYF.